These 27 T cell receptor beta chains were all obtained from the same sample, sequenced in a study of CD8 T cells in Susac syndrome. Reverse transcription used about 0.45 to 1 ug RNA and random hexamers. In TCRdb, the immunoSEQ multiplex PCR reads were re-called with MiXCR into one record per CDR3 protein. The profile covers about 240,000 distinct CDR3 sequences, with 90% to 97% appearing a single time and around 0.1% taken by the ten largest. Sequencing was done on a sample of CD4+ T cells from PBMCs. Receptors originate from a human donor with Susac syndrome.

V gene TRBV29-1 combines with J gene TRBJ2-2, with D tentatively TRBD2 (6 bases). This CDR3 comprises 15 residues. V was cut by 4 bases and J by 4 bases, with 16 bases left in between. Germline V lookup: CDR1 SQVTM, CDR2 ANQGSEA. Here the CDR3 reads CSVGPTLTSTGELFF. CDR3 sequence (DNA): TGCAGCGTTGGCCCGACTTTGACTAGCACCGGGGAGCTGTTTTTT.

The chain has TRBV6-5 and TRBJ1-2; TRBD1 agrees at 11 bases. The J segment lost 4 bases and the V segment lost 4 bases, leaving 5 bases of the junction unmatched. CDR3 length equals 15 residues. Germline V lookup: CDR1 MNHEY, CDR2 SVGAGI. CDR3 nucleotide sequence: TGTGCCAGCAGTTGGACAGGGGGCGCGGGCTATGGCTACACCTTC. Translated: CASSWTGGAGYGYTF.

V gene TRBV29-1 combines with J gene TRBJ1-2; D is ambiguous. CDR1 and CDR2 from the germline V gene are SQVTM and ANQGSEA. V was pared by 4 bases and J by 8 bases, with 8 bases between. CDR3 length: 10 residues. The CDR3 here is CSVGEQGYTF. The CDR3 DNA reads TGCAGCGTTGGGGAGCAGGGCTACACCTTC.

The V and J genes are TRBV15 and TRBJ2-3; tentatively, D is TRBD2 (6 bases). This CDR3 spans 13 amino acids. The germline CDR1 and CDR2 sequences are LNHNV and YYDKDF (reference sequence). The V gene lost 8 bases and the J gene lost 2 bases, with 11 bases spanning the gap. CDR3 coding DNA: TGTGCCACCGGGACTCAAAACACAGATACGCAGTATTTT. This translates into CATGTQNTDTQYF.

This clonotype appeared a few times. The V and J genes are TRBV18 and TRBJ1-2; D unresolved. The V and J ends lost 3 bases and 6 bases respectively, with 5 bases between them. From germline, CDR1 is KGHSH and CDR2 LQKENI. This CDR3 is 11 amino acids long. The CDR3, as DNA: TGTGCCAGCTCACCGGGAGATGGCTACACCTTC. It codes for CASSPGDGYTF.

This chain links TRBV11-3 with TRBJ2-5; TRBD1 might be the D (5 bases). CDR3 size: 17 residues. Germline V lookup: CDR1 SGHNT, CDR2 YENEEA. Trimming took off 1 base at V and 3 bases at J, with 18 bases between the two ends. The CDR3 region is CASSLGRWGTLKETQYF. CDR3 DNA sequence: TGTGCCAGCAGCTTAGGTCGTTGGGGCACGCTGAAAGAGACCCAGTACTTC.

The V and J genes are TRBV5-4 and TRBJ2-7; 7 bases map to TRBD2. V shed 0 bases and J 3 bases; nucleotides not matched to a gene: 6. CDR1 and CDR2 from the germline V gene are SGHNT and YYREEE (reference sequence). This CDR3 spans 15 amino acids. CDR3 region: CASSLASGTHYEQYF. The DNA of the CDR3 is TGTGCCAGCAGCTTGGCTAGCGGCACCCACTACGAGCAGTACTTC.

The chain joins TRBV25-1 to TRBJ2-5, with a tentative D call TRBD2 (5 bases). The CDR3 length is 12 residues. Germline V gives CDR1 MGHDK, CDR2 SYGVNS. V was trimmed by 7 bases and J by 13 bases, leaving 19 bases between them. CDR3 protein: CASNQPRAAMYF. CDR3 DNA sequence: TGTGCCAGCAACCAACCGAGGGCGGCCATGTACTTC.

CDR3 sequence (DNA): TGCAGTGCTACAATTGGGACTAGCGGGCACTACGAGCAGTACTTC. This encodes CSATIGTSGHYEQYF. V gene TRBV20-1 combines with J gene TRBJ2-7; 12 bases map to TRBD2. The length of the CDR3 is 15 residues. Germline V gene lookup returns CDR1 DFQATT and CDR2 SNEGSKA (reference sequence). The trim removed 4 bases at V and 3 bases at J, leaving 7 bases unmatched.

The genes are TRBV29-1 and TRBJ2-3; D is uncertain. The V end lost 0 bases, the J end lost 6 bases, and 13 bases lay between the germline ends. Per germline, CDR1 SQVTM and CDR2 ANQGSEA. There are 14 residues in the CDR3. CDR3 protein: CSVEDRVNGDTQYF. CDR3 in DNA: TGCAGCGTTGAAGATCGGGTCAATGGGGATACGCAGTATTTT.

The chain joins TRBV30 to TRBJ1-1; D is uncertain. V shed 3 bases and J shed 3 bases, with 5 bases lying between them. Germline assignment: CDR1 GTSNPN and CDR2 SVGIG (reference sequence). The CDR3 sequence is 11 residues long. CDR3 sequence: CAWSRHTEAFF. DNA for the CDR3: TGTGCCTGGAGCCGGCACACTGAAGCTTTCTTT. Combining the CDR3 with reference TRBV30 and TRBJ1-1 gives the whole variable domain SQTIHQWPATLVQPVGSPLSLECTVEGTSNPNLYWYRQAAGRGLQLLFYSVGIGQISSEVPQNLSASRPQDRQFILSSKKLLLSDSGFYLCAWSRHTEAFFGQGTRLTVV.

J is TRBJ1-5 and V is TRBV18; 10 bases line up with TRBD1. The ends lost 5 bases at V and 1 base at J; junction bases unmatched: 8. The V gene's germline CDR1 is KGHSH and CDR2 LQKENI. The CDR3 is 17 residues long. CDR3 region: CASSSRTGGLSNQPQHF. The DNA for the CDR3 is TGTGCCAGCTCATCCCGGACAGGGGGATTGAGCAATCAGCCCCAGCATTTT.

V and J are TRBV12-3 or TRBV12-4 and TRBJ2-1; D unresolved. Trimming cost V 2 bases and J 6 bases, with 11 bases left between them. This CDR3 contains 14 residues. CDR3 sequence reads: CASSLRAAANEQFF. The CDR3 nucleotides are TGTGCCAGCAGTTTAAGGGCCGCGGCCAATGAGCAGTTCTTC.

The rearrangement joins TRBV30 to TRBJ2-7; 11 positions match TRBD2. This CDR3 is 14 amino acids long. V lost 4 bases to trimming and J lost 0 bases; unmatched junction nucleotides: 2. The germline gives CDR1 GTSNPN, CDR2 SVGIG (reference sequence). CDR3 in DNA: TGTGCCTGGAAACTAGCGGGAGCCTCCTACGAGCAGTACTTC. This gives the protein CAWKLAGASYEQYF.

CDR3 nucleotide sequence: TGCAGTGGTCGACAGGGAAGTAACTATGGCTACACCTTC. This sequence encodes CSGRQGSNYGYTF. The rearrangement links TRBV20-1 to TRBJ1-2; TRBD1 agrees at 7 bases. Germline V gene sequence: CDR1 DFQATT, CDR2 SNEGSKA (reference sequence). The CDR3 covers 13 residues. J was trimmed by 1 base and V by 7 bases; bases with no gene match: 6.

The V and J genes are TRBV20-1 and TRBJ2-5; TRBD2 aligns across 9 bases. The germline gives CDR1 DFQATT, CDR2 SNEGSKA (reference sequence). Trimming removed 6 bases from V and 5 bases from J; junction bases left unmatched: 13. The CDR3 consists of 15 residues. The CDR3 sequence is CSALNLAGRAETQYF. The CDR3 DNA reads as TGCAGTGCCCTCAATCTAGCGGGACGGGCGGAGACCCAGTACTTC.

The V and J genes are TRBV29-1 and TRBJ2-3; TRBD2 matches at 10 bases. There are 16 residues in the CDR3. V gave up 6 bases and J gave up 1 base; unmatched junction bases: 10. CDR1 is SQVTM and CDR2 is ANQGSEA in the germline V gene. In DNA, the CDR3 is TGCAGCGTCGGGGGGACTAGCGAGAGCGGCACAGATACGCAGTATTTT. Its translation: CSVGGTSESGTDTQYF.

The V and J genes are TRBV29-1 and TRBJ2-1, with D possibly being TRBD2 (6 bases). CDR1 and CDR2 (germline): SQVTM, ANQGSEA. This CDR3 region has 12 residues. Trimming removed 4 bases from V and 7 bases from J, with 11 bases in between. CDR3 sequence: CSVVARENEQFF. In DNA, the CDR3 is TGCAGCGTTGTTGCCCGGGAGAATGAGCAGTTCTTC.

The gene calls are TRBV29-1 and TRBJ1-1; 7 bases fit TRBD1. Germline CDR1 and CDR2: SQVTM and ANQGSEA. V dropped 1 base and J dropped 2; count of bases not matched to a gene: 4. The CDR3 spans 14 residues. DNA for the CDR3: TGCAGCGTTGAAGCCGACAGGGTAAACACTGAAGCTTTCTTT. This gives the protein CSVEADRVNTEAFF.

V and J are TRBV7-3 and TRBJ2-6; D is ambiguous. CDR1 SGHTA and CDR2 FQGTGA come from the germline V gene. V lost 2 bases and J lost 2, with 7 bases in between. This CDR3 is built from 15 residues. The CDR3 nucleotides read TGTGCCAGCAGCTTAGGGCCAGCTGGGGCCAACGTCCTGACTTTC. It encodes CASSLGPAGANVLTF.

The rearrangement links TRBV7-3 to TRBJ2-5; D gene ambiguous. The CDR3 contains 15 residues. With 4 bases removed from V and 5 bases from J, the gap between germline ends came to 17 bases. Per the germline V gene, CDR1 is SGHTA and CDR2 is FQGTGA. The CDR3 sequence: CASSSTGRSRETQYF. As DNA, the CDR3 is TGTGCCAGCAGCTCTACCGGCCGGTCCCGCGAGACCCAGTACTTC.

The CDR3 loop is CSARDQQGLETQYF. The DNA of the CDR3 is TGCAGTGCTAGAGATCAGCAGGGGCTAGAGACCCAGTACTTC. The V call is TRBV20-1, the J call TRBJ2-5; weak D call: TRBD1 (6 bases). The germline V gene encodes CDR1 DFQATT and CDR2 SNEGSKA (reference sequence). The CDR3 loop spans 14 amino acids. V lost 0 bases, J lost 4 bases, and 12 bases lay in between.

V gene TRBV29-1 combines with J gene TRBJ2-7; 8 bases are shared with TRBD2. Germline-derived CDR1 and CDR2 are SQVTM and ANQGSEA. Trimming at V came to 5 bases and at J to 3 bases, leaving 9 bases not matched to a gene. CDR3 length: 14 residues. CDR3 nucleotide sequence: TGCAGCGTTTGGGTAGCGGGACCGTACTACGAGCAGTACTTC. This codes for CSVWVAGPYYEQYF.

For the CDR3, the DNA is TGTGCCAGCAGTGAATTGGCGGAAGGGCCTGGGGCCAACGTCCTGACTTTC. This translates into CASSELAEGPGANVLTF. The chain joins TRBV25-1 to TRBJ2-6, with unresolved D. The germline V gene has CDR1 MGHDK and CDR2 SYGVNS. Trimming stripped 1 base from V and 2 bases from J, with 12 bases between. CDR3 length: 17 amino acids.

V gene TRBV25-1 combines with J gene TRBJ2-5; TRBD1 might be the D (6 bases). The CDR3 is 14 residues long. V was shortened by 8 bases and J by 3 bases, with 16 bases between the two germline ends. Germline V lookup: CDR1 MGHDK, CDR2 SYGVNS. Here the CDR3 reads CASGGGRDKETQYF. CDR3 in DNA: TGTGCCAGCGGGGGCGGCAGGGACAAAGAGACCCAGTACTTC.

Here the CDR3 DNA reads TGTGCCAGCAGCACGAAAGTAGGGGGTAGCAATCAGCCCCAGCATTTT. This encodes CASSTKVGGSNQPQHF. This chain uses TRBV7-8 with TRBJ1-5; a weak D match, TRBD1 (6 bases). The CDR3 is made up of 16 amino acids. V was pared by 5 bases and J by 0 bases, with 14 bases between. The V gene's germline CDR1 is SGHVS and CDR2 FQNEAQ.

This rearrangement joins TRBV4-1 to TRBJ2-7, with 10 bases that match TRBD2. The CDR3 contains 16 residues. The J segment lost 2 bases and the V segment lost 0 bases, leaving 4 bases of the junction unmatched. Germline CDR1 reads MGHRA; CDR2 reads YSYEKL. In DNA, the CDR3 is TGCGCCAGCAGCCAAGACGGGACTAGCGTAACCTACGAGCAGTACTTC. It specifies CASSQDGTSVTYEQYF.